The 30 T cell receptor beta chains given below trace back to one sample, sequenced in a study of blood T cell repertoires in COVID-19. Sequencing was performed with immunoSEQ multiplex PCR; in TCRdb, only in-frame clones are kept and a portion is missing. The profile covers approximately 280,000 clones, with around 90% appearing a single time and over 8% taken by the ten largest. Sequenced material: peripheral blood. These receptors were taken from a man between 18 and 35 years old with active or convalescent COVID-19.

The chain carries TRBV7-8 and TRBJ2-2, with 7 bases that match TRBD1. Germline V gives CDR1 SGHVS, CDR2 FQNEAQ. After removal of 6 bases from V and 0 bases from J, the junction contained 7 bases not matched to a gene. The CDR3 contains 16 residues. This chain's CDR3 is CASRTSGTANTGELFF. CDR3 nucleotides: TGTGCCAGCAGAACCTCCGGGACAGCGAACACCGGGGAGCTGTTTTTT.

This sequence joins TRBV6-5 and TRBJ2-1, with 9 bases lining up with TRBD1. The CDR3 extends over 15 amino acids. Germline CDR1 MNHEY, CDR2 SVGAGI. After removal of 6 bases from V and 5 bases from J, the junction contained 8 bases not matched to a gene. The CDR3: CASRMGQGWDNEQFF. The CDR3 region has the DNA TGTGCCAGCAGGATGGGACAGGGTTGGGACAATGAGCAGTTCTTC.

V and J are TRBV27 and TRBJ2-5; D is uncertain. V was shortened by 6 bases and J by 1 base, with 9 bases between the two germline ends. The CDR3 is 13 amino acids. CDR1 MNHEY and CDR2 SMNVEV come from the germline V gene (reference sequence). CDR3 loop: CASRMSTQETQYF. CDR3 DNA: TGTGCCAGCAGAATGAGTACCCAAGAGACCCAGTACTTC.

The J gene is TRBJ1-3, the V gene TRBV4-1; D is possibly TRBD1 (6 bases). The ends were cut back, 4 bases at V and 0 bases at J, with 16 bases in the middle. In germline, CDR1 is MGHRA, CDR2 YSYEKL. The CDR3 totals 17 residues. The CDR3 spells CASSPGKSRGSGNTIYF. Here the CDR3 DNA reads TGCGCCAGCAGCCCAGGAAAAAGCAGGGGCTCTGGAAACACCATATATTTT.

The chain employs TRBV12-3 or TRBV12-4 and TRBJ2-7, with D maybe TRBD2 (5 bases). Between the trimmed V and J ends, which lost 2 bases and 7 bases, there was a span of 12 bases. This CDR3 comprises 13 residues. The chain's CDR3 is CASSLLAESEQYF. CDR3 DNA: TGTGCCAGCAGTTTACTAGCAGAAAGTGAGCAGTACTTC.

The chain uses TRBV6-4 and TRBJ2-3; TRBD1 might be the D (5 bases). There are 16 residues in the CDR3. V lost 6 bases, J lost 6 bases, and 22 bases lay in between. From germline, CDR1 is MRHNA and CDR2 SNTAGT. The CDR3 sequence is CASSHHRQSSYDTQYF. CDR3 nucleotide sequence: TGTGCCAGCAGCCATCACAGACAGTCCTCATATGATACGCAGTATTTT.

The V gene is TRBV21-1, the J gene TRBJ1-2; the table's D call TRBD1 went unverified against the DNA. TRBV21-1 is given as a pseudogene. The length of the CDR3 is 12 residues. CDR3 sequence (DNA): TGTGCCAGCAGCACCGGGACATGGGGCTACACCTTC. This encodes CASSTGTWGYTF.

CDR3 sequence reads: CATRTGLYSPLHF. The CDR3 DNA follows: TGTGCCACCAGGACAGGGCTTTATTCACCCCTCCACTTT. This chain connects TRBV27 to TRBJ1-6; TRBD1 matches 8 bases. V lost 10 bases, J lost 8 bases, and 7 bases stayed unmatched. Germline V CDR1 and CDR2: MNHEY, SMNVEV (reference sequence). CDR3 size: 13 residues.

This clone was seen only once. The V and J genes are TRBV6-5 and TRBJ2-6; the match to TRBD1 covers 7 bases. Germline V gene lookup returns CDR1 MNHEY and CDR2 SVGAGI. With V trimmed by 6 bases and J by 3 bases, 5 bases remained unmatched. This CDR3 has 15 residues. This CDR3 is CASRQGSGGANVLTF. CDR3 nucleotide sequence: TGTGCCAGCAGACAGGGGAGCGGTGGGGCCAACGTCCTGACTTTC.

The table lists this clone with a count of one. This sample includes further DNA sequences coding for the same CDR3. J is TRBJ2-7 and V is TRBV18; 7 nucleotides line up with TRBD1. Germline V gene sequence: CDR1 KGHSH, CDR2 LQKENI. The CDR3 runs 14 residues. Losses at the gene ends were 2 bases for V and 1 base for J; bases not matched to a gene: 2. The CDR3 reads CASSPGTASYEQYF. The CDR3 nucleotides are TGTGCCAGCTCACCAGGGACAGCTTCCTACGAGCAGTACTTC. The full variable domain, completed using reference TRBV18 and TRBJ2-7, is NAGVMQNPRHLVRRRGQEARLRCSPMKGHSHVYWYRQLPEEGLKFMVYLQKENIIDESGMPKERFSAEFPKEGPSILRIQQVVRGDSAAYFCASSPGTASYEQYFGPGTRLTVT.

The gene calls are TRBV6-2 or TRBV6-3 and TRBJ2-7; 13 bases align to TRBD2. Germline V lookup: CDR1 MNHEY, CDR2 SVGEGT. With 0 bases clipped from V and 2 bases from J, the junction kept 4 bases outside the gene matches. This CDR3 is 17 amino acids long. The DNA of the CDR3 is TGTGCCAGCAGTTACTCGGTCGGGACTAGCGGGGCCTACGAGCAGTACTTC. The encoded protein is CASSYSVGTSGAYEQYF.

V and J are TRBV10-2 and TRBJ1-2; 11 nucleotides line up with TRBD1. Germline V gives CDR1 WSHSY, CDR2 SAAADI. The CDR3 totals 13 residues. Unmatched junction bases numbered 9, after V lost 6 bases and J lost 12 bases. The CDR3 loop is CASRDRDRGYNTF. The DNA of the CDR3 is TGCGCCAGCAGGGATAGGGACAGGGGGTATAACACCTTC.

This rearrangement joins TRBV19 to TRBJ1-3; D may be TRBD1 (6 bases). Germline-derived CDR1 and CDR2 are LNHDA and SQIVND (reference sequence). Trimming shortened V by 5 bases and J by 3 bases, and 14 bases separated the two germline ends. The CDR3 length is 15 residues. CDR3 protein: CASSPQGLVGNTIYF. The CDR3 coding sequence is TGTGCCAGTAGTCCTCAGGGGCTTGTTGGAAACACCATATATTTT.

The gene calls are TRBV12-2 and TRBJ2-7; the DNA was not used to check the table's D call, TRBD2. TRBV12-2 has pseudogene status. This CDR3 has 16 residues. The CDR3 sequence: CASRLSHRSRTYEQYF. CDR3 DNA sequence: TGTGCAAGTCGCTTAAGTCACCGGTCGCGTACCTACGAGCAGTACTTC.

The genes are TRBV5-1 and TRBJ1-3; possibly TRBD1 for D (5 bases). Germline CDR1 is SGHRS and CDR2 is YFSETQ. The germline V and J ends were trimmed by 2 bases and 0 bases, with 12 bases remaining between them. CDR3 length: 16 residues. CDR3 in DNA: TGCGCCAGCAGCTTAAGGGGCCGGTTCTCTGGAAACACCATATATTTT. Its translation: CASSLRGRFSGNTIYF.

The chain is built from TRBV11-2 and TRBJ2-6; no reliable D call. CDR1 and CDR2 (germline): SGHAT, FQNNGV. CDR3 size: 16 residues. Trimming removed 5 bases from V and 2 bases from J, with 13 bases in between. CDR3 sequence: CASSLPLRAGANVLTF. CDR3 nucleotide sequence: TGTGCCAGCAGCCTTCCCTTGCGTGCTGGGGCCAACGTCCTGACTTTC.

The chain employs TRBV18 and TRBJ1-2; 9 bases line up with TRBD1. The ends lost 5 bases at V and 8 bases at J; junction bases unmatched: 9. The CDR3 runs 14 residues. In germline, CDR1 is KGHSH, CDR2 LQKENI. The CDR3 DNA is TGTGCCAGCTCAGGGGACAGGGCGGCGAAGGGCTACACCTTC. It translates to CASSGDRAAKGYTF. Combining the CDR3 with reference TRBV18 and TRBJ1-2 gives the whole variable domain NAGVMQNPRHLVRRRGQEARLRCSPMKGHSHVYWYRQLPEEGLKFMVYLQKENIIDESGMPKERFSAEFPKEGPSILRIQQVVRGDSAAYFCASSGDRAAKGYTFGSGTRLTVV.

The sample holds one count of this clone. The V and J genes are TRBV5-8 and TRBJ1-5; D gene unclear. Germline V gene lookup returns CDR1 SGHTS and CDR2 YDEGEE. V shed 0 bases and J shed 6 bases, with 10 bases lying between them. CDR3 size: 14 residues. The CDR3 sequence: CASSLGGSLQPQHF. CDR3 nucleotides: TGTGCCAGCAGCTTGGGAGGGTCTCTTCAGCCCCAGCATTTT.

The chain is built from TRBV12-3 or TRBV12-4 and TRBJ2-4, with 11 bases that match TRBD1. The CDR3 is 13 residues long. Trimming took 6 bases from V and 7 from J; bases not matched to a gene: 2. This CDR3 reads CASRGTGGNIQYF. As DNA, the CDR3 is TGTGCCAGCAGAGGGACAGGGGGGAACATTCAGTACTTC.

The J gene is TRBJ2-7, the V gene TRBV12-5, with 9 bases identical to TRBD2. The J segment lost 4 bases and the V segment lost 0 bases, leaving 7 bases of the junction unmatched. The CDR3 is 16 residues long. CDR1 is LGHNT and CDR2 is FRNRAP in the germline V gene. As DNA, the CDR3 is TGTGCTAGTGGTTTGGTACAGGGACTAGCCCTATACGAGCAGTACTTC. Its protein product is CASGLVQGLALYEQYF. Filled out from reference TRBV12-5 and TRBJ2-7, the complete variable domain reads DARVTQTPRHKVTEMGQEVTMRCQPILGHNTVFWYRQTMMQGLELLAYFRNRAPLDDSGMPKDRFSAEMPDATLATLKIQPSEPRDSAVYFCASGLVQGLALYEQYFGPGTRLTVT.

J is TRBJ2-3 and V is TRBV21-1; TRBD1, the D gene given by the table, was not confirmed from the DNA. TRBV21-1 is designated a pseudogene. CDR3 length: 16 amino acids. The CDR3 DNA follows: TGTGCCAGCAGCATCCGGGACAGGGGATTCACAGATACGCAGTATTTT. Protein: CASSIRDRGFTDTQYF.

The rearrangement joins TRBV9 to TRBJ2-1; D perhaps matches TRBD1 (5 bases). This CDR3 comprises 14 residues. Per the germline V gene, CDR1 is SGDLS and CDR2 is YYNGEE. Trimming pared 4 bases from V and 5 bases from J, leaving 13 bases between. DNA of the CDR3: TGTGCCAGCAGCAACCCCGACAGAAACAATGAGCAGTTCTTC. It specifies CASSNPDRNNEQFF.

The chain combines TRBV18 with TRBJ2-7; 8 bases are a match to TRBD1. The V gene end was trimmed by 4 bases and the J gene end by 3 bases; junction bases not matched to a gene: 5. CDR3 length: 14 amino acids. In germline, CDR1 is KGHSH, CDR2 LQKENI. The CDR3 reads CASSLRTGNYEQYF. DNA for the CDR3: TGTGCCAGCTCACTACGGACAGGGAACTACGAGCAGTACTTC.

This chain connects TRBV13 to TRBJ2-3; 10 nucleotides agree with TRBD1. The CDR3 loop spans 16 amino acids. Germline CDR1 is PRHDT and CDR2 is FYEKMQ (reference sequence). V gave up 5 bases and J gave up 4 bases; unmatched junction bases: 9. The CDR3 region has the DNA TGTGCCAGCAGCCCCCCGCCGGGACAGGGGCCAGATACGCAGTATTTT. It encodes CASSPPPGQGPDTQYF.

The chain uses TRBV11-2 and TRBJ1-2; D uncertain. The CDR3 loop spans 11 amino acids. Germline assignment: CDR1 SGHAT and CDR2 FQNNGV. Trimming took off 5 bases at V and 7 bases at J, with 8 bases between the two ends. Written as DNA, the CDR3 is TGTGCCAGCAGCCCGGGTGGTGGCTACACCTTC. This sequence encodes CASSPGGGYTF.

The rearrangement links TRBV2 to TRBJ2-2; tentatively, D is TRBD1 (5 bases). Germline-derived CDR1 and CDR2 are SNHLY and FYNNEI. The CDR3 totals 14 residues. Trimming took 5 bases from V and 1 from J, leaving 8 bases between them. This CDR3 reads CASSYDRNTGELFF. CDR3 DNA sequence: TGTGCCAGCAGTTATGACAGGAACACCGGGGAGCTGTTTTTT.

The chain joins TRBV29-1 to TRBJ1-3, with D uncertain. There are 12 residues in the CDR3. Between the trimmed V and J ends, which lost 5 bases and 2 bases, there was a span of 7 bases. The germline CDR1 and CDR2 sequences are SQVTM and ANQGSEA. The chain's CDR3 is CSVSQAGNTIYF. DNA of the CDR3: TGCAGCGTTTCCCAGGCTGGAAACACCATATATTTT.

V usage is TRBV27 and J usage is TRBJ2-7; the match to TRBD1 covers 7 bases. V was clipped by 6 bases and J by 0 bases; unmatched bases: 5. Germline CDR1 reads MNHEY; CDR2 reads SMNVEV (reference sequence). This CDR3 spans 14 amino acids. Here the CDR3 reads CASRRDSPSYEQYF. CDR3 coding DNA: TGTGCCAGCAGACGGGACAGCCCCTCCTACGAGCAGTACTTC.

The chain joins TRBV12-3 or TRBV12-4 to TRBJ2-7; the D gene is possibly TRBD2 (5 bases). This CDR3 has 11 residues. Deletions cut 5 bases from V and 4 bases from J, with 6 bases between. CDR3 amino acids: CASSSGYEQYF. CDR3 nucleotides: TGTGCCAGCAGTAGCGGATACGAGCAGTACTTC.

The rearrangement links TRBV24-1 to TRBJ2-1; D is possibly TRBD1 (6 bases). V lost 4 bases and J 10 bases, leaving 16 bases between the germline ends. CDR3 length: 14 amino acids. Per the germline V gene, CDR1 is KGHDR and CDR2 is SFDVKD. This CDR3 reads CATSDSLQGREQFF. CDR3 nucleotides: TGTGCCACCAGTGACAGTTTACAGGGTAGAGAGCAGTTCTTC.